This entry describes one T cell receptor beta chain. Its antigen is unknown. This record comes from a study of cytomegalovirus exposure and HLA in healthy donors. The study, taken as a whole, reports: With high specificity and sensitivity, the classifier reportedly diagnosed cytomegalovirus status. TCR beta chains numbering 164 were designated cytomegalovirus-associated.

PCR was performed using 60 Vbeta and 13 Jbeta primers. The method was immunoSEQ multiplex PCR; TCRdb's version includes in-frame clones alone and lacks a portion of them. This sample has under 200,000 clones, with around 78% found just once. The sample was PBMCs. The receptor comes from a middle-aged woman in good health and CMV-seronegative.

The CDR3, as DNA: TGTGCCATCGCGGGGGGGGAGAACACTGAAGCTTTCTTT. It encodes CAIAGGENTEAFF. V gene TRBV10-3 combines with J gene TRBJ1-1; weak D call: TRBD1 (5 bases). V was clipped by 8 bases and J by 1 base, with 11 bases between them. The CDR3 has 13 amino acids. The germline CDR1 and CDR2 sequences are ENHRY and SYGVKD.